The entry below describes one T cell receptor (beta chain). This clonotype has only a few counts. The antigen this receptor binds is unknown. Per-nucleotide qualities are absent, and no much larger clonotype sits a single base away. This sample was included in a study of response to subunit inactivated influenza vaccine (dated by TCRdb to the late 2010s). A note on the overall study: The study used deep quantitative T cell receptor repertoire profiling to track responses to a trivalent subunit inactivated influenza vaccine.

Taken from cysteine to phenylalanine, the CDR3 has 15 residues. CDR3 DNA is the only sequence kept; it has 45 bases, read in frame from the first base. The junction shows trimming of 0 bases on V and 2 bases on J, and the gene matches do not reach 0 bases of it. From the germline V gene, CDR1 is SGHDT and CDR2 is YYEEEE. Overall study outcomes, separate from this receptor: The authors suggested that each seasonal influenza vaccination may recruit only a limited number of new T cells.

The library was obtained by RT-PCR. The data were produced on an Illumina HiSeq 2500. The public reads were reprocessed in TCRdb via fastp at Q25 and MiXCR, keeping in-frame beta chains. Rows with a matching CDR3 protein are joined into one entry that keeps the most common DNA and genes. The sample table lists fewer than 250,000 distinct CDR3 sequences, over 13% of them with a count of one. The ten largest clones represent approximately 24% of the sample. The specimen was CD8+ T cells sorted from PBMCs, collected approximately 5 days after vaccination. The chain joins TRBV5-6 to TRBJ1-2; TRBD1 aligns with 11 central bases. The TCR comes from a middle-aged man who received an inactivated influenza vaccine. Donor details come from another sample of the same person, matched by shared clones. The CDR3 region has the sequence CASSLGTGGNYGYTF. The nucleotide sequence is TGTGCCAGCAGCTTGGGGACAGGGGGCAACTATGGCTACACCTTC.